This T cell receptor beta chain appears in the sequencing data of a study of T cell changes during pregnancy in multiple sclerosis. Produced via immunoSEQ multiplex PCR; TCRdb's table is partial and in-frame only. The sample records 50,000 to 65,000 clones, 96% being singletons. Germline V CDR1 and CDR2: SGHVS, FQNEAQ. The CDR3 sequence is 16 residues long. The V and J ends lost 4 bases and 2 bases respectively, with 15 bases between them. This receptor was obtained from a female donor with multiple sclerosis, enrolled in a pregnancy study. This chain connects TRBV7-8 to TRBJ1-3; possible D gene TRBD1, 6 bases. This specimen consisted of CD8+ T cells from peripheral blood mononuclear cells, obtained after pregnancy. This CDR3 reads CASSSYHRETGNTIYF. DNA for the CDR3: TGTGCCAGCAGCTCCTATCACAGGGAAACTGGAAACACCATATATTTT.